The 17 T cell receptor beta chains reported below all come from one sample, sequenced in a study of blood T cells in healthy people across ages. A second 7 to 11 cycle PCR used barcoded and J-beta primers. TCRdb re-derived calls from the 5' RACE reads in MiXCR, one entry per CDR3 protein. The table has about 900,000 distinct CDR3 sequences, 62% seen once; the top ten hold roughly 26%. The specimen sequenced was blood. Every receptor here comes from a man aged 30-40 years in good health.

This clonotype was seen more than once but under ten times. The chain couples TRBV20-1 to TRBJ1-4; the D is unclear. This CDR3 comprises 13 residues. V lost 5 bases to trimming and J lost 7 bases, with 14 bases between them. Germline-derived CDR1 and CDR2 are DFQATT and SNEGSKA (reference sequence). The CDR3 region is CSAPGPGSEKLFF. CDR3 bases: TGCAGTGCTCCGGGCCCCGGTAGTGAAAAACTGTTTTTT.

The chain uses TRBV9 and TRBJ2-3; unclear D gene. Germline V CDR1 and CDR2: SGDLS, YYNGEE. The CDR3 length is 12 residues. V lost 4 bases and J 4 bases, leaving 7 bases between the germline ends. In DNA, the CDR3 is TGTGCCAGCAGCTATATGTCAGATACGCAGTATTTT. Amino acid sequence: CASSYMSDTQYF.

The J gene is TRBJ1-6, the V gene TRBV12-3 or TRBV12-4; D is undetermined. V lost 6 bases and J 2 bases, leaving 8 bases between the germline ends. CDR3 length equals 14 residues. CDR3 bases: TGTGCCAGCAGCCAAAGGCCCTATAATTCACCCCTCCACTTT. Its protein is CASSQRPYNSPLHF.

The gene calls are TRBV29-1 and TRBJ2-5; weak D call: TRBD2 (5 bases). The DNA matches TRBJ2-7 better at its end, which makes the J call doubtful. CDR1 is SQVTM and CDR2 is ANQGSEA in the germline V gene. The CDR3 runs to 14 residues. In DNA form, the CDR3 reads TGCAGCGTTGAAGCCGCAGGAGGCGGCTACGAGCAGTACTTC. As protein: CSVEAAGGGYEQYF.

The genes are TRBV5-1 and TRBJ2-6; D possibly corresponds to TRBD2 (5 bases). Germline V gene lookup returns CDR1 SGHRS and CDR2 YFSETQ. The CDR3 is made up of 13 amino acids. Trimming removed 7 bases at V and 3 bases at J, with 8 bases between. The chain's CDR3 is CASGEYGANVLTF. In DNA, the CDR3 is TGCGCCAGCGGGGAGTATGGGGCCAACGTCCTGACTTTC.

The CDR3 protein is CASGLKHEAFF. CDR3 DNA: TGTGCCAGCGGGTTGAAACACGAAGCTTTCTTT. V and J are TRBV6-2 or TRBV6-3 and TRBJ1-1; D remains unclear. Per the germline V gene, CDR1 is MNHEY and CDR2 is SVGEGT. The CDR3 runs to 11 residues. V was shortened by 8 bases and J by 8 bases, with 12 bases between the two germline ends.

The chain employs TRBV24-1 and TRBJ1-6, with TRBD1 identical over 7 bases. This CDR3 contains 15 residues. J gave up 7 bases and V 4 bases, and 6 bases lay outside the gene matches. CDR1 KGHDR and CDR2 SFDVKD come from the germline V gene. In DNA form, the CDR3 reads TGTGCCACCAGTGACCCCAGACAGGGAAATTCACCCCTCCACTTT. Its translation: CATSDPRQGNSPLHF.

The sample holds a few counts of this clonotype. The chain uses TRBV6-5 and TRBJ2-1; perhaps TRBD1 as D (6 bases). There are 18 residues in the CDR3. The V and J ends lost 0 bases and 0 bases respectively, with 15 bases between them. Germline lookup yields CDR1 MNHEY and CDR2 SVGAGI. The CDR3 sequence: CASSYSNLGALSYNEQFF. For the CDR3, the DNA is TGTGCCAGCAGTTACTCGAATCTGGGGGCCCTCTCCTACAATGAGCAGTTCTTC.

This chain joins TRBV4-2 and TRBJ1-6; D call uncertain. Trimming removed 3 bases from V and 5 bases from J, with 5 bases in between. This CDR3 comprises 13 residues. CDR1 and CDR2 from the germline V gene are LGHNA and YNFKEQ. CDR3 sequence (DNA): TGTGCCAGCAGCCAGGAGAATAATTCACCCCTCCACTTT. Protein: CASSQENNSPLHF.

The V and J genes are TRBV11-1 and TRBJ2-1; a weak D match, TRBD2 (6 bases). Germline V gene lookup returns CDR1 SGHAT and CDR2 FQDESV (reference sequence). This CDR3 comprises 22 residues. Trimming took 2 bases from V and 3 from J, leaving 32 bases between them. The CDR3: CASSLNLRIPTLGLTDYNEQFF. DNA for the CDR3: TGTGCCAGCAGCTTAAATCTTAGGATCCCGACCCTGGGACTCACGGACTACAATGAGCAGTTCTTC.

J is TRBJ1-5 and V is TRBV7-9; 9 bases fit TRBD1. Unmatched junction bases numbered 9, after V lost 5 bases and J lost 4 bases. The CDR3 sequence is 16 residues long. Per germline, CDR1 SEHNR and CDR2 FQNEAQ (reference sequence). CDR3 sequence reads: CASSPNRTGANQPQHF. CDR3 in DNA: TGTGCCAGCAGCCCCAACCGGACAGGGGCAAATCAGCCCCAGCATTTT.

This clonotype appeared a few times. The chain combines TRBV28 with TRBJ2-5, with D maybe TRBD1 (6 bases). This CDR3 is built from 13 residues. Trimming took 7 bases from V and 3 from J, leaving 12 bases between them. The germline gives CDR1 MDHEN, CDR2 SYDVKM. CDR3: CASMQGLEETQYF. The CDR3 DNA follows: TGTGCCAGCATGCAGGGGTTGGAAGAGACCCAGTACTTC.

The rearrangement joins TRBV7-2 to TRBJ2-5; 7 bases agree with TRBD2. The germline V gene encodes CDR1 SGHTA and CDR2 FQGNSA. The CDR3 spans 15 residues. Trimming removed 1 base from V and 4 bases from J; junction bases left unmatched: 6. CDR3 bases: TGTGCCAGCAGCTTAGGAGCAGGACTAGGAGAGACCCAGTACTTC. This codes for CASSLGAGLGETQYF.

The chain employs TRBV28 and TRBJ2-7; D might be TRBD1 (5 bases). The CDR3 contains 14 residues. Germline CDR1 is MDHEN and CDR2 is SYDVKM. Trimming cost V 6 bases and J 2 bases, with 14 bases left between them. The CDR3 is CASSPGHGPYEQYF. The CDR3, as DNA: TGTGCCAGCAGCCCAGGACACGGTCCCTACGAGCAGTACTTC.

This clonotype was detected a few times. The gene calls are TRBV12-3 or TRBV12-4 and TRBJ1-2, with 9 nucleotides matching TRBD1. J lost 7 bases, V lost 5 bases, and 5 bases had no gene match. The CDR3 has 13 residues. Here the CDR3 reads CASSKQGASGYTF. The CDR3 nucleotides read TGTGCCAGCAGTAAACAGGGGGCGTCTGGCTACACCTTC.

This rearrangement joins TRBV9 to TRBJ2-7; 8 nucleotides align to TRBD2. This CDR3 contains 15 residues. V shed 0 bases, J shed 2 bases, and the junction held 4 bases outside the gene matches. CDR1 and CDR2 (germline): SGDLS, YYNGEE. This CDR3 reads CASSVGGTRTYEQYF. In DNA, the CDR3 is TGTGCCAGCAGCGTAGGCGGGACTAGGACCTACGAGCAGTACTTC.

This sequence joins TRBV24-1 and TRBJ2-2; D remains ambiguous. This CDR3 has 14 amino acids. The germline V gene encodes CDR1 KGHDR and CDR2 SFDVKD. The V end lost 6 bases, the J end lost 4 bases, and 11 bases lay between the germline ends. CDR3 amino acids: CATSSVSSTGELFF. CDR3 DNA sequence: TGTGCCACCAGTTCCGTTTCCTCCACCGGGGAGCTGTTTTTT.